What follows are 16 T cell receptor beta chains derived from one specimen sequenced in a study of early T cells in non-severe SARS-CoV-2 infection. TCRdb ran MiXCR on the 5' RACE reads and lists one entry per CDR3 protein. The table shows around 44,000 distinct CDR3 sequences, with approximately 9.8% occurring only once. What was sequenced was whole blood. These receptors originate from an adult who was a healthcare worker with PCR-confirmed SARS-CoV-2 infection or an uninfected control (not recorded which).

V is TRBV7-8 and J is TRBJ2-7; TRBD2 is a possible D gene (6 bases). V lost 5 bases, J lost 3 bases, and 14 bases lay in between. The CDR3 covers 14 residues. Germline V CDR1 and CDR2: SGHVS, FQNEAQ. The CDR3 spells CASSPRGGLYEQYF. The DNA of the CDR3 is TGTGCCAGCAGCCCGCGAGGAGGGCTCTACGAGCAGTACTTC.

This clonotype was detected a few times. V and J are TRBV7-9 and TRBJ1-1, with 7 bases aligning to TRBD1. J lost 11 bases, V lost 2 bases, and 2 bases had no gene match. From germline, CDR1 is SEHNR and CDR2 FQNEAQ (reference sequence). The length of the CDR3 is 11 residues. CDR3 nucleotides: TGTGCCAGCAGCTTAAGGGGACAGGCTTTCTTT. This codes for CASSLRGQAFF.

This clonotype has a count of ten or more. V and J are TRBV6-2 or TRBV6-3 and TRBJ2-1; TRBD2 matches 13 bases. With 10 bases clipped from V and 1 base from J, the junction kept 19 bases outside the gene matches. Germline V lookup: CDR1 MNHEY, CDR2 SVGEGT. This CDR3 comprises 20 residues. CDR3 coding DNA: TGTGCCAACCCGGGACAGGGCTCAACTAGCGGGAGGGGATCCTACAATGAGCAGTTCTTC. The encoded protein is CANPGQGSTSGRGSYNEQFF.

This clonotype came up many times. The chain carries TRBV30 and TRBJ2-6, with TRBD1 identical over 7 bases. In germline, CDR1 is GTSNPN, CDR2 SVGIG (reference sequence). There are 16 residues in the CDR3. Trimming took 7 bases from V and 0 from J; bases not matched to a gene: 9. The DNA of the CDR3 is TGTGCCTATCCCCCCGGACAGGTCTCTGGGGCCAACGTCCTGACTTTC. Translation: CAYPPGQVSGANVLTF.

This clonotype has just a few counts. CDR3 sequence: CASSLVDIIGRFF. Written as DNA, the CDR3 is TGTGCCAGCAGCCTGGTCGATATTATAGGCCGGTTCTTC. This sequence joins TRBV7-9 and TRBJ2-1; unclear D gene. CDR1 is SEHNR and CDR2 is FQNEAQ in the germline V gene (reference sequence). V lost 5 bases, J lost 15 bases, and 20 bases lay in between. This CDR3 has 13 amino acids.

This clonotype has more than one count but fewer than ten. V usage is TRBV7-6 and J usage is TRBJ2-6, with a weak D call TRBD2 (5 bases). V shed 1 base and J shed 0 bases, with 10 bases lying between them. The CDR3 is 17 residues long. From germline, CDR1 is SGHVS and CDR2 FNYEAQ. The CDR3 is CASSLEAGNSGANVLTF. Written as DNA, the CDR3 is TGTGCCAGCAGCTTAGAGGCGGGCAACTCTGGGGCCAACGTCCTGACTTTC.

This clonotype was observed many times. DNA of the CDR3: TGTGCAGAGGGTCAGGTTCCCGGGGAGCTGTTTTTT. This sequence encodes CAEGQVPGELFF. The rearrangement joins TRBV6-2 or TRBV6-3 to TRBJ2-2, with a tentative D call TRBD2 (5 bases). In germline, CDR1 is MNHEY, CDR2 SVGEGT. This CDR3 region has 12 residues.

This clonotype was counted ten times or more. The rearrangement joins TRBV29-1 to TRBJ2-7; D ambiguous. The CDR3 has 11 residues. Germline CDR1 is SQVTM and CDR2 is ANQGSEA. The V gene lost 4 bases and the J gene lost 2 bases, with 6 bases spanning the gap. The chain's CDR3 is CSVAKTYEQYF. CDR3 nucleotide sequence: TGCAGCGTTGCGAAAACCTACGAGCAGTACTTC.

This clonotype has only a few counts. The gene calls are TRBV28 and TRBJ2-7, with D perhaps TRBD1 (6 bases). CDR3 length: 16 amino acids. V shed 3 bases and J shed 3 bases, with 18 bases lying between them. Germline V gene sequence: CDR1 MDHEN, CDR2 SYDVKM. The DNA for the CDR3 is TGTGCCAGCAGTTTCACCGGGACACGGTACTTCTACGAGCAGTACTTC. Its protein is CASSFTGTRYFYEQYF.

This clonotype appeared a few times. The chain couples TRBV7-9 to TRBJ1-1, with D possibly being TRBD1 (6 bases). The V gene's germline CDR1 is SEHNR and CDR2 FQNEAQ (reference sequence). Between the trimmed V and J ends, which lost 5 bases and 7 bases, there was a span of 14 bases. The CDR3 is 13 amino acids. The CDR3 DNA sequence: TGTGCCAGCAGCCGACTCGCACAGGGTGAAGCTTTCTTT. Protein product: CASSRLAQGEAFF.

This clonotype was picked up many times. This chain joins TRBV20-1 and TRBJ1-4; perhaps TRBD1 as D (5 bases). Trimming stripped 0 bases from V and 7 bases from J, with 15 bases between. Germline V gene data show CDR1 as DFQATT and CDR2 as SNEGSKA (reference sequence). There are 15 residues in the CDR3. The CDR3 coding sequence is TGCAGTGCTAGAGATATCAGGGCCTCTGGTGAAAAACTGTTTTTT. This gives the protein CSARDIRASGEKLFF.

This clonotype was detected only a few times. This chain links TRBV29-1 with TRBJ2-1; D may match TRBD1 or TRBD2 (5 bases each). CDR1 and CDR2 from the germline V gene are SQVTM and ANQGSEA. The CDR3 is 15 amino acids. V lost 3 bases and J lost 10, with 22 bases in between. The CDR3 sequence: CSVDGLGVRLGEQFF. Here the CDR3 DNA reads TGCAGCGTTGACGGGTTGGGGGTCCGGCTCGGGGAGCAGTTCTTC.

In regard to this clonotype: A clone one base away is much larger, so this may be a read error. The chain joins TRBV10-2 to TRBJ1-6; TRBD1 aligns across 7 bases. This CDR3 comprises 13 residues. Germline CDR1 is WSHSY and CDR2 is SAAADI. The CDR3 DNA reads as TGCGTCACGGCAGACAGGGTTAATTCACCCCTCCACTTT. Its protein is CVTADRVNSPLHF.

This chain links TRBV28 with TRBJ2-7, with D unresolved. This CDR3 contains 15 residues. Trimming shortened V by 3 bases and J by 4 bases, and 16 bases separated the two germline ends. Germline lookup yields CDR1 MDHEN and CDR2 SYDVKM. CDR3 in DNA: TGTGCCAGCAGTTTTCGAGTCGTCCGAAGTTACGAGCAGTACTTC. Translation gives CASSFRVVRSYEQYF.

Written as DNA, the CDR3 is TGTGCCAGCAGCTTGAGGTTTCAAGCTCATAATGAGCAGTTCTTC. Translated, it gives CASSLRFQAHNEQFF. The gene calls are TRBV5-4 and TRBJ2-1; D is unclear. The CDR3 covers 15 residues. Trimming pared 1 base from V and 7 bases from J, leaving 15 bases between. Germline V gene data show CDR1 as SGHNT and CDR2 as YYREEE (reference sequence).

This clonotype has ten or more counts. The CDR3 nucleotides read TGTGCCAGCAGCTTGGGACTAGCGGGACTCTTAAATTACGAGCAGTACTTC. It yields the protein CASSLGLAGLLNYEQYF. The chain uses TRBV11-2 and TRBJ2-7, with TRBD2 matching 13 bases. This CDR3 has 17 residues. From germline, CDR1 is SGHAT and CDR2 FQNNGV. After removal of 3 bases from V and 4 bases from J, the junction contained 9 bases not matched to a gene.